These 30 T cell receptor beta chains were sequenced from one sample in a study of blood T cell repertoires in COVID-19. Profiling relied on immunoSEQ multiplex PCR, and the TCRdb table lists in-frame clones only, not all of them. The data show fewer than 250,000 clones, 75% to 85% seen once. The sequenced sample was peripheral blood. These receptor sequences come from a human donor in a cohort sampled during active COVID-19.

This clone appeared a single time. The chain has TRBV6-6 and TRBJ2-1, with 11 bases fitting TRBD2. The CDR3 is made up of 16 amino acids. Germline V lookup: CDR1 MNHNY, CDR2 SVGAGI (reference sequence). V was clipped by 5 bases and J by 6 bases; unmatched bases: 9. The CDR3 nucleotides are TGTGCCAGCAGTCGCCTAGCCGGGACTAGCGGCAATGAGCAGTTCTTC. As protein: CASSRLAGTSGNEQFF.

The chain links TRBV28 to TRBJ1-4, with TRBD1 identical over 8 bases. The CDR3 covers 15 residues. V trimming: 6 bases; J trimming: 7 bases; junction bases outside the gene matches: 10. The germline gives CDR1 MDHEN, CDR2 SYDVKM. The chain's CDR3 is CASSIPQGGGEKLFF. CDR3 DNA: TGTGCCAGCAGCATCCCACAGGGGGGAGGTGAAAAACTGTTTTTT.

V and J are TRBV28 and TRBJ2-1, with D uncertain. The CDR3 contains 16 residues. Trimming took off 4 bases at V and 2 bases at J, with 15 bases between the two ends. Germline CDR1 is MDHEN and CDR2 is SYDVKM. CDR3 amino acids: CASSSDKVRTYNEQFF. CDR3 in DNA: TGTGCCAGCAGTTCTGACAAAGTTCGAACCTACAATGAGCAGTTCTTC.

This chain links TRBV5-6 with TRBJ1-3, with D hard to call. Germline lookup yields CDR1 SGHDT and CDR2 YYEEEE. V lost 0 bases to trimming and J lost 1 base, with 11 bases between them. The CDR3 runs 16 residues. This chain's CDR3 is CASSLEARMSGNTIYF. The CDR3 DNA reads as TGTGCCAGCAGCTTGGAGGCCAGGATGTCTGGAAACACCATATATTTT.

Points on this clone: One end of the junction is discordant with germline, which a read error may explain. The chain joins TRBV5-1 to TRBJ2-1; 9 bases are shared with TRBD2. CDR3 length: 15 residues. Germline CDR1 and CDR2: SGHRS and YFSETQ. The CDR3 DNA reads TGCGCCAGCAGCTTGGTAGCGGGGGATTACAATGAACAGTTCTTC. Amino acid sequence: CASSLVAGDYNEQFF.

The gene calls are TRBV7-8 and TRBJ2-7; the match to TRBD1 covers 8 bases. Germline V gives CDR1 SGHVS, CDR2 FQNEAQ. V lost 5 bases to trimming and J lost 3 bases; unmatched junction nucleotides: 18. This CDR3 contains 18 residues. The CDR3 is CASSKTTGVITRYYEQYF. For the CDR3, the DNA is TGTGCCAGCAGCAAGACGACAGGGGTCATCACCCGATACTACGAGCAGTACTTC.

The chain carries TRBV2 and TRBJ2-1; D is unclear. Germline CDR1 reads SNHLY; CDR2 reads FYNNEI. The V gene lost 1 base and the J gene lost 0 bases, with 19 bases spanning the gap. This CDR3 contains 19 residues. CDR3 sequence reads: CASSEEVSHTMGSYNEQFF. For the CDR3, the DNA is TGTGCCAGCAGTGAAGAAGTCAGTCATACTATGGGCTCCTACAATGAGCAGTTCTTC.

The J gene is TRBJ2-1, the V gene TRBV28, with D unclear. V was shortened by 2 bases and J by 9 bases, with 11 bases between the two germline ends. Germline lookup yields CDR1 MDHEN and CDR2 SYDVKM. This CDR3 comprises 13 residues. The CDR3 DNA follows: TGTGCCAGCAGTTTAAGCAGCGTGGGTGAGCAGTTCTTC. Residues: CASSLSSVGEQFF.

This sequence joins TRBV7-9 and TRBJ1-1; tentatively, D is TRBD1 (5 bases). The CDR3 length is 16 residues. Trimming pared 4 bases from V and 4 bases from J, leaving 19 bases between. Per the germline V gene, CDR1 is SEHNR and CDR2 is FQNEAQ (reference sequence). The DNA of the CDR3 is TGTGCCAGCAGCTACCTTTTACCCGGGGGGATCACTGAAGCTTTCTTT. Translated, it gives CASSYLLPGGITEAFF.

This chain links TRBV4-2 with TRBJ2-3, with D hard to call. The CDR3 loop spans 14 amino acids. Trimming took 0 bases from V and 4 from J, leaving 8 bases between them. In germline, CDR1 is LGHNA, CDR2 YNFKEQ. The CDR3 reads CASSQDMRADTQYF. DNA of the CDR3: TGTGCCAGCAGCCAAGATATGCGCGCAGATACGCAGTATTTT.

The gene calls are TRBV3-1 (or the pseudogene TRBV3-2) and TRBJ1-2; a possible D gene is TRBD1 (5 bases). The CDR3 runs to 16 residues. The V gene lost 2 bases and the J gene lost 1 base, with 14 bases spanning the gap. Germline assignment: CDR1 LGHDT and CDR2 YNNKEL (reference sequence). This chain's CDR3 is CASSQRGDGFNYGYTF. The CDR3 DNA is TGTGCCAGCAGCCAACGGGGGGACGGATTTAACTATGGCTACACCTTC.

The V call is TRBV5-6, the J call TRBJ1-5; D is unclear. Trimming removed 1 base at V and 4 bases at J, with 9 bases between. The CDR3 runs to 14 residues. The germline CDR1 and CDR2 sequences are SGHDT and YYEEEE. The CDR3 is CASSLLTANQPQHF. The CDR3 bases are TGTGCCAGCAGCTTGTTAACAGCTAATCAGCCCCAGCATTTT. Based on the CDR3 plus reference TRBV5-6 and TRBJ1-5, the full variable domain is DAGVTQSPTHLIKTRGQQVTLRCSPKSGHDTVSWYQQALGQGPQFIFQYYEEEERQRGNFPDRFSGHQFPNYSSELNVNALLLGDSALYLCASSLLTANQPQHFGDGTRLSIL.

The V gene is TRBV4-1, the J gene TRBJ2-2, with 9 bases identical to TRBD2. The CDR3 length is 18 residues. Germline V gives CDR1 MGHRA, CDR2 YSYEKL. The J segment lost 0 bases and the V segment lost 1 base, leaving 6 bases of the junction unmatched. CDR3 in DNA: TGCGCCAGCAGCCAAGGGGTATGGACTAGCGCGAACACCGGGGAGCTGTTTTTT. This translates into CASSQGVWTSANTGELFF.

The CDR3 loop is CASSQKRGYEQYF. DNA of the CDR3: TGTGCCAGCAGCCAGAAAAGAGGGTACGAGCAGTACTTC. The V and J genes are TRBV3-1 (or the pseudogene TRBV3-2) and TRBJ2-7; D perhaps matches TRBD2 (5 bases). CDR3 length: 13 residues. The V gene lost 3 bases and the J gene lost 4 bases, with 10 bases spanning the gap. Germline loops: CDR1 LGHDT, CDR2 YNNKEL (reference sequence).

The chain is built from TRBV29-1 and TRBJ1-1; a possible D gene is TRBD1 (6 bases). The V gene lost 6 bases and the J gene lost 5 bases, with 7 bases spanning the gap. From germline, CDR1 is SQVTM and CDR2 ANQGSEA. The CDR3 runs to 10 residues. For the CDR3, the DNA is TGCAGCGTGCAGGGGACTGAAGCTTTCTTT. Protein product: CSVQGTEAFF.

V and J are TRBV5-1 and TRBJ2-5; 10 positions match TRBD1. This CDR3 contains 17 residues. Germline V gene sequence: CDR1 SGHRS, CDR2 YFSETQ. After removal of 4 bases from V and 5 bases from J, the junction contained 14 bases not matched to a gene. The CDR3 coding sequence is TGCGCCAGCAGCCCTTCCTCGACAGGGGGCAATTGGGAGACCCAGTACTTC. The encoded protein is CASSPSSTGGNWETQYF. The variable domain in full, completed from reference TRBV5-1 and TRBJ2-5, reads KAGVTQTPRYLIKTRGQQVTLSCSPISGHRSVSWYQQTPGQGLQFLFEYFSETQRNKGNFPGRFSGRQFSNSRSEMNVSTLELGDSALYLCASSPSSTGGNWETQYFGPGTRLLVL.

This clone was counted a few times. The chain joins TRBV27 to TRBJ2-2, with TRBD1 matching 7 bases. The CDR3 is made up of 15 amino acids. Germline V gene lookup returns CDR1 MNHEY and CDR2 SMNVEV (reference sequence). The V and J ends lost 4 bases and 7 bases, in that order; junction bases with no gene match: 9. CDR3 amino acids: CASSSRPRGNGELFF. DNA of the CDR3: TGTGCCAGCAGTTCCCGCCCCAGGGGGAACGGGGAGCTGTTTTTT.

The chain uses TRBV5-5 and TRBJ2-3; TRBD2 matches at 8 bases. The CDR3 runs 15 residues. Per the germline V gene, CDR1 is SGHKS and CDR2 is YYEKEE (reference sequence). V lost 0 bases and J lost 3; bases outside the gene matches: 3. The CDR3 reads CASSLASGGTDTQYF. The CDR3 DNA follows: TGTGCCAGCAGCTTGGCCAGCGGGGGAACAGATACGCAGTATTTT.

The chain couples TRBV24-1 to TRBJ1-1; 8 bases align to TRBD1. CDR1 KGHDR and CDR2 SFDVKD come from the germline V gene. The CDR3 has 13 amino acids. Trimming took 4 bases from V and 4 from J; bases not matched to a gene: 1. CDR3 sequence (DNA): TGTGCCACCAGTGAAACAGGGGGCACTGAAGCTTTCTTT. Translating it yields CATSETGGTEAFF.

The chain links TRBV5-1 to TRBJ2-5; D is possibly TRBD2 (5 bases). The CDR3 length is 11 residues. Trimming left V 7 bases short and J 7 bases short, with 11 bases between. Germline V gene lookup returns CDR1 SGHRS and CDR2 YFSETQ. The CDR3 sequence is CASVNRGTQYF. CDR3 nucleotides: TGCGCCAGCGTGAACCGGGGGACCCAGTACTTC.

Here the CDR3 DNA reads TGTGCCAGCAGCCCAGGTCGTTACAATGAGCAGTTCTTC. Its protein is CASSPGRYNEQFF. This chain connects TRBV5-6 to TRBJ2-1; no clear D gene. The V end lost 4 bases, the J end lost 4 bases, and 9 bases lay between the germline ends. The CDR3 contains 13 residues. Germline V lookup: CDR1 SGHDT, CDR2 YYEEEE.

V is TRBV15 and J is TRBJ1-2; 8 nucleotides line up with TRBD1. The CDR3 consists of 13 residues. The germline gives CDR1 LNHNV, CDR2 YYDKDF (reference sequence). Trimming cost V 5 bases and J 6 bases; bases outside gene matches: 5. The CDR3 here is CATSLGQGDGYTF. The CDR3 DNA reads TGTGCCACCAGCCTTGGACAGGGAGATGGCTACACCTTC.

The chain employs TRBV29-1 and TRBJ1-1; 7 bases match TRBD1. CDR1 is SQVTM, CDR2 ANQGSEA, per germline. This CDR3 comprises 13 residues. Unmatched junction bases numbered 11, after V lost 5 bases and J lost 8 bases. The CDR3 nucleotides are TGCAGCGTTTCCAAGGGGGCAGCCCCGGAAGCTTTCTTT. It is translated as CSVSKGAAPEAFF.

The chain carries TRBV10-3 and TRBJ1-6; no firm D call. The V gene lost 4 bases and the J gene lost 6 bases, with 13 bases spanning the gap. The CDR3 is 15 amino acids. Germline assignment: CDR1 ENHRY and CDR2 SYGVKD. Here the CDR3 DNA reads TGTGCCATCAGTGTCGGACTGGCATTTAATTCACCCCTCCACTTT. It translates to CAISVGLAFNSPLHF.

This rearrangement joins TRBV10-3 to TRBJ1-4; TRBD1 matches at 7 bases. From germline, CDR1 is ENHRY and CDR2 SYGVKD. The CDR3 runs 14 residues. V dropped 4 bases and J dropped 7; count of bases not matched to a gene: 6. The chain's CDR3 is CAISGDSGSEKLFF. The DNA for the CDR3 is TGTGCCATCAGTGGGGACAGCGGATCTGAAAAACTGTTTTTT.

This chain uses TRBV9 with TRBJ2-5; the match to TRBD2 covers 11 bases. V lost 1 base and J lost 5; bases outside the gene matches: 7. Germline V gives CDR1 SGDLS, CDR2 YYNGEE. The CDR3 spans 16 residues. CDR3 protein: CASSVLSGRGGETQYF. Here the CDR3 DNA reads TGTGCCAGCAGCGTACTTAGCGGGAGGGGCGGGGAGACCCAGTACTTC. The complete variable domain, with remaining parts taken from reference TRBV9 and TRBJ2-5, reads DSGVTQTPKHLITATGQRVTLRCSPRSGDLSVYWYQQSLDQGLQFLIQYYNGEERAKGNILERFSAQQFPDLHSELNLSSLELGDSALYFCASSVLSGRGGETQYFGPGTRLLVL.

V gene TRBV29-1 combines with J gene TRBJ2-5, with 8 bases identical to TRBD1. Germline-derived CDR1 and CDR2 are SQVTM and ANQGSEA. CDR3 length: 14 amino acids. The V and J ends lost 6 bases and 3 bases, in that order; junction bases with no gene match: 9. The CDR3 sequence: CSVNNRGREETQYF. Written as DNA, the CDR3 is TGCAGCGTCAACAACAGGGGGAGAGAAGAGACCCAGTACTTC.

The chain combines TRBV19 with TRBJ2-3; 12 bases are shared with TRBD2. Germline V gene sequence: CDR1 LNHDA, CDR2 SQIVND (reference sequence). CDR3 length: 15 residues. V lost 3 bases and J lost 6; bases outside the gene matches: 4. This CDR3 reads CASSMGLAGGDTQYF. The CDR3 DNA reads as TGTGCCAGTAGTATGGGCCTAGCGGGAGGGGATACGCAGTATTTT.

The chain recombines TRBV12-3 or TRBV12-4 with TRBJ1-5; no firm D call. This CDR3 is built from 12 residues. V lost 7 bases and J lost 7, with 11 bases in between. The CDR3: CASMKERQPQHF. In DNA form, the CDR3 reads TGTGCCAGCATGAAAGAGAGGCAGCCCCAGCATTTT.

The chain links TRBV6-5 to TRBJ1-4; D not resolved. CDR3 length: 13 residues. Trimming pared 6 bases from V and 4 bases from J, leaving 9 bases between. Germline V gene data show CDR1 as MNHEY and CDR2 as SVGAGI. CDR3 in DNA: TGTGCCAGCAGCCGGGTTTTTAATGAAAAACTGTTTTTT. Amino acids: CASSRVFNEKLFF.